A single sample is the source of the 11 T cell receptor beta chains below, sequenced in a study of cytomegalovirus exposure and HLA in healthy donors. Researchers ran the PCR with 60 Vbeta and 13 Jbeta primers. The method was immunoSEQ multiplex PCR; TCRdb's version includes in-frame clones alone and lacks a portion of them. The sample includes roughly 100,000 clones, about 67% of them seen just once. Sequencing was carried out using PBMCs. These receptors all stem from a woman aged 18-30 years in good health and CMV-seropositive.

This rearrangement joins TRBV5-4 to TRBJ2-7; 8 bases fit TRBD2. Germline values: CDR1 SGHNT, CDR2 YYREEE (reference sequence). The CDR3 contains 14 residues. The trim removed 3 bases at V and 2 bases at J, leaving 4 bases unmatched. The CDR3 nucleotides read TGTGCCAGCAGCTCGGTGGGACTAGCCTACGAGCAGTACTTC. Protein: CASSSVGLAYEQYF.

The V gene is TRBV2, the J gene TRBJ1-2; D is unresolved. Trimming removed 10 bases at V and 7 bases at J, with 16 bases between. Per the germline V gene, CDR1 is SNHLY and CDR2 is FYNNEI. The CDR3 consists of 12 residues. CDR3: CATTPGRRGYTF. In DNA form, the CDR3 reads TGTGCCACCACCCCGGGTAGGCGTGGCTACACCTTC.

This clone turned up a few times. V is TRBV9 and J is TRBJ2-5; 7 bases match TRBD2. The CDR3 is 15 residues long. After removal of 0 bases from V and 5 bases from J, the junction contained 7 bases not matched to a gene. Germline assignment: CDR1 SGDLS and CDR2 YYNGEE. As DNA, the CDR3 is TGTGCCAGCAGCGTAGGCGGGACTATTGACGAGACCCAGTACTTC. Amino acid sequence: CASSVGGTIDETQYF. Complete variable domain (other parts from reference TRBV9 and TRBJ2-5): DSGVTQTPKHLITATGQRVTLRCSPRSGDLSVYWYQQSLDQGLQFLIQYYNGEERAKGNILERFSAQQFPDLHSELNLSSLELGDSALYFCASSVGGTIDETQYFGPGTRLLVL.

This rearrangement joins TRBV9 to TRBJ2-1; possible D gene TRBD2, 6 bases. The CDR3 has 13 residues. The V end was cut by 4 bases, the J end by 12 bases, with 17 bases between. From germline, CDR1 is SGDLS and CDR2 YYNGEE. The CDR3 nucleotides read TGTGCCAGCAGCAGGGGACTTACGCCTGGGCAGTTCTTC. Protein product: CASSRGLTPGQFF.

This chain joins TRBV7-9 and TRBJ1-2; no definite D call. CDR1 and CDR2 from the germline V gene are SEHNR and FQNEAQ (reference sequence). The CDR3 runs to 15 residues. Trimming left V 5 bases short and J 4 bases short, with 17 bases between. The CDR3 is CASSQNPFGSYGYTF. CDR3 DNA: TGTGCCAGCAGCCAAAACCCATTTGGCAGCTATGGCTACACCTTC.

V gene TRBV7-2 combines with J gene TRBJ1-6, with TRBD1 identical over 8 bases. J was trimmed by 8 bases and V by 4 bases; bases with no gene match: 10. The CDR3 runs 16 residues. CDR1 and CDR2 from the germline V gene are SGHTA and FQGNSA. The chain's CDR3 is CASSSRADRGYSPLHF. The DNA of the CDR3 is TGTGCCAGCAGCTCCCGGGCCGACAGGGGATATTCACCCCTCCACTTT.

A few counts support this clone. Compared with germline, one end of the junction differs, possibly owing to a read error. The chain couples TRBV25-1 to TRBJ1-1; 8 positions agree with TRBD1. CDR3 length equals 12 residues. Germline CDR1 MGHDK, CDR2 SYGVNS. The CDR3 sequence is CASSGDRYLTAF. CDR3 DNA sequence: TGTGCCAGCAGTGGGGACAGGTACTTGACTGCCTTT.

V usage is TRBV7-6 and J usage is TRBJ1-6, with 10 bases that match TRBD1. Germline V gene sequence: CDR1 SGHVS, CDR2 FNYEAQ. The J segment lost 6 bases and the V segment lost 1 base, leaving 3 bases of the junction unmatched. This CDR3 spans 16 amino acids. The CDR3 DNA is TGTGCCAGCAGCTTAGGGTGGACAGGGGGTAATTCACCCCTCCACTTT. It codes for CASSLGWTGGNSPLHF.

The sample holds a few counts of this clone. The genes are TRBV4-2 and TRBJ1-4; no clear D gene. Trimming removed 4 bases at V and 1 base at J, with 10 bases between. CDR1 is LGHNA, CDR2 YNFKEQ, per germline. The CDR3 sequence is 15 residues long. Written as DNA, the CDR3 is TGTGCCAGCAGCCCCACATGGCAAACTAATGAAAAACTGTTTTTT. It codes for CASSPTWQTNEKLFF.

The gene calls are TRBV13 and TRBJ2-5, with 7 bases aligning to TRBD1. The V and J ends lost 2 bases and 6 bases, in that order; junction bases with no gene match: 3. The CDR3 loop spans 13 amino acids. CDR1 and CDR2 (germline): PRHDT, FYEKMQ (reference sequence). This chain's CDR3 is CASSLTGDQTQYF. The CDR3 DNA reads as TGTGCCAGCAGCTTAACAGGGGACCAGACCCAGTACTTC.

CDR3 in amino acids: CASSRTRTGRDEAFF. The DNA of the CDR3 is TGTGCCAGCAGCCGTACGAGGACAGGGAGAGATGAAGCTTTCTTT. The V gene is TRBV7-2, the J gene TRBJ1-1, with 8 bases identical to TRBD1. Germline V lookup: CDR1 SGHTA, CDR2 FQGNSA. V shed 5 bases, J shed 7 bases, and the junction held 12 bases outside the gene matches. The CDR3 loop spans 15 amino acids.